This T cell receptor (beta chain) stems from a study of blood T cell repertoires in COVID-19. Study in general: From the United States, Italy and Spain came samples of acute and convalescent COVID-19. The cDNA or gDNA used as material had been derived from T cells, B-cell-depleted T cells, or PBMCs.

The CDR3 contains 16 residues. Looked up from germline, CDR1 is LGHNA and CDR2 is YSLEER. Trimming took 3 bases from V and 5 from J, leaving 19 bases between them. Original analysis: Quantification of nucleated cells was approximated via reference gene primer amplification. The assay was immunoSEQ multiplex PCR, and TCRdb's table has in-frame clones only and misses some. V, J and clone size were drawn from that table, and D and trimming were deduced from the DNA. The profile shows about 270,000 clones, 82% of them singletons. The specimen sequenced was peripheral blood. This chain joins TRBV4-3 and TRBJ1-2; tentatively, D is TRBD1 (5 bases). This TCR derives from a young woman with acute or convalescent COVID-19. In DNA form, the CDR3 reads TGCGCCAGCAGCCAGGAACAACGACAGTTAAAATATGGCTACACCTTC. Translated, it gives CASSQEQRQLKYGYTF.